The 28 T cell receptor beta chains in this list originate from one sample, sequenced in a study of blood T cells in healthy people across ages. Combining a sample-barcoded 5' primer with a J-beta primer mix, a second PCR ran for 7 to 11 cycles. TCRdb ran MiXCR on the 5' RACE reads and lists one entry per CDR3 protein. The sample holds some 700,000 distinct CDR3 sequences, about 20% seen once. Sequencing was performed on blood. All receptors come from a man between 65 and 79 years old in good health.

The V and J genes are TRBV14 and TRBJ1-3; D unresolved. The germline V gene has CDR1 SGHDN and CDR2 FVKESK. The CDR3 contains 13 residues. V was cut by 1 base and J by 7 bases, with 8 bases left in between. The CDR3: CASSQVNLNTIYF. CDR3 nucleotides: TGTGCCAGCAGCCAAGTAAACCTGAACACCATATATTTT.

The genes are TRBV6-5 and TRBJ1-3, with 7 bases that match TRBD1. The CDR3 is 15 amino acids. V gave up 3 bases and J gave up 2 bases; unmatched junction bases: 4. The germline CDR1 and CDR2 sequences are MNHEY and SVGAGI. The chain's CDR3 is CASSYLQGAGNTIYF. CDR3 DNA sequence: TGTGCCAGCAGTTATCTCCAGGGGGCTGGAAACACCATATATTTT.

The V and J genes are TRBV6-6 and TRBJ2-7; D gene ambiguous. Germline CDR1 MNHNY, CDR2 SVGAGI (reference sequence). The V end lost 0 bases, the J end lost 0 bases, and 12 bases lay between the germline ends. The CDR3 consists of 16 residues. CDR3 residues: CASSYSSSVPSYEQYF. In DNA, the CDR3 is TGTGCCAGCAGTTACTCGAGCTCCGTCCCCTCCTACGAGCAGTACTTC.

Only a few counts were recorded for this clonotype. V usage is TRBV10-3 and J usage is TRBJ1-1; TRBD1 might be the D (5 bases). CDR1 and CDR2 (germline): ENHRY, SYGVKD. The CDR3 is 14 amino acids. Trimming stripped 3 bases from V and 1 base from J, with 9 bases between. Written as DNA, the CDR3 is TGTGCCATCAGTGACAAGGGGAAGAACACTGAAGCTTTCTTT. Its translation is CAISDKGKNTEAFF.

The V and J genes are TRBV12-3 or TRBV12-4 and TRBJ1-2; maybe TRBD1 (5 bases). V dropped 7 bases and J dropped 5 bases, with 17 bases sitting between them. CDR3 length: 14 amino acids. The CDR3 here is CASKKAGGGYGYTF. The CDR3 region has the DNA TGTGCCAGCAAAAAGGCCGGTGGGGGATATGGCTACACCTTC.

The J gene is TRBJ2-5, the V gene TRBV4-3; no clear D. The end of the DNA fits TRBJ2-1 better, so the J call may be wrong. Per the germline V gene, CDR1 is LGHNA and CDR2 is YSLEER. The CDR3 runs to 12 residues. The CDR3 sequence: CASSQWPNEQFF. CDR3 bases: TGCGCCAGCAGCCAATGGCCTAATGAGCAGTTCTTC.

The rearrangement links TRBV5-1 to TRBJ1-1, with 7 bases aligning to TRBD1. Per the germline V gene, CDR1 is SGHRS and CDR2 is YFSETQ. The CDR3 is 15 residues long. The V and J ends lost 3 bases and 1 base, in that order; junction bases with no gene match: 6. The CDR3 DNA follows: TGCGCCAGCAGCTGGGAACAGGGGCAGAACACTGAAGCTTTCTTT. Residues: CASSWEQGQNTEAFF.

The chain combines TRBV28 with TRBJ2-5; maybe TRBD1 (5 bases). Gene TRBJ2-1 matches the end of the DNA better, so the J call may be wrong. The CDR3 contains 16 residues. CDR1 is MDHEN and CDR2 is SYDVKM in the germline V gene. The CDR3 DNA follows: TGTGCCAGCAGTTTAATTCCCAGCCCAGGGCAGAATGAGCAGTTCTTC. Its protein is CASSLIPSPGQNEQFF.

The genes are TRBV2 and TRBJ2-7, with 7 bases matching TRBD2. Gene TRBJ2-5 matches the end of the DNA better, so the J call may be wrong. The CDR3 consists of 14 residues. Looked up from germline, CDR1 is SNHLY and CDR2 is FYNNEI. CDR3 in DNA: TGTGCCAGCATGTATCCAGCGGGGAGGGAGACCCAGTACTTC. Amino acid sequence: CASMYPAGRETQYF.

The chain carries TRBV13 and TRBJ2-5; D is possibly TRBD2 (6 bases). The V end was cut by 4 bases, the J end by 5 bases, with 14 bases between. Germline CDR1 PRHDT, CDR2 FYEKMQ (reference sequence). CDR3 size: 14 residues. Written as DNA, the CDR3 is TGTGCCAGCAGCTCCAGACTAGGGTGGGAGACCCAGTACTTC. Its protein is CASSSRLGWETQYF.

This clonotype was observed a handful of times. The rearrangement uses TRBV4-1 and TRBJ1-4; D is ambiguous. The CDR3 extends over 13 amino acids. V lost 1 base, J lost 8 bases, and 8 bases lay in between. CDR1 is MGHRA, CDR2 YSYEKL, per germline. In DNA form, the CDR3 reads TGCGCCAGCAGCCAAGGGGTTCGGGAAAAACTGTTTTTT. Translating gives CASSQGVREKLFF.

V and J are TRBV10-3 and TRBJ2-1; possible D gene TRBD2, 5 bases. There are 20 residues in the CDR3. V dropped 2 bases and J dropped 0 bases, with 23 bases sitting between them. Germline CDR1 is ENHRY and CDR2 is SYGVKD. Here the CDR3 DNA reads TGTGCCATCAGTGAGCTTGGGGTAGCAGGACTGCATAGCTCCTACAATGAGCAGTTCTTC. Protein product: CAISELGVAGLHSSYNEQFF.

The sample holds a few counts of this clonotype. The chain couples TRBV5-1 to TRBJ2-5; D unresolved. Near its end, the DNA agrees better with TRBJ2-7, so the J call may be wrong. This CDR3 has 15 amino acids. Germline values: CDR1 SGHRS, CDR2 YFSETQ. In DNA form, the CDR3 reads TGCGCCAGCAGCTTGAATTCAGTGCCCTCCTACGAGCAGTACTTC. Its translation is CASSLNSVPSYEQYF.

This clonotype has a handful of counts. This chain's CDR3 is CASSPPTGPLGYTF. CDR3 DNA: TGTGCCAGCTCACCACCGACCGGGCCTCTGGGCTACACCTTC. The chain recombines TRBV18 with TRBJ1-2; no definite D call. The germline V and J ends were trimmed by 0 bases and 8 bases, with 13 bases remaining between them. The CDR3 is 14 residues long. Germline V gene sequence: CDR1 KGHSH, CDR2 LQKENI.

V gene TRBV7-2 combines with J gene TRBJ1-2; 9 bases are shared with TRBD1. Unmatched junction bases numbered 8, after V lost 0 bases and J lost 6 bases. CDR3 length equals 16 residues. Germline V lookup: CDR1 SGHTA, CDR2 FQGNSA. The CDR3 sequence: CASSLARTGTGHGYTF. The DNA for the CDR3 is TGTGCCAGCAGCTTAGCGAGAACCGGGACAGGGCATGGCTACACCTTC. Full variable domain (remainder filled in from reference TRBV7-2 and TRBJ1-2): GAGVSQSPSNKVTEKGKDVELRCDPISGHTALYWYRQSLGQGLEFLIYFQGNSAPDKSGLPSDRFSAERTGGSVSTLTIQRTQQEDSAVYLCASSLARTGTGHGYTFGSGTRLTVV.

This clonotype appeared a single time. This sequence joins TRBV23-1 and TRBJ2-3, with D perhaps TRBD1 (5 bases). TRBV23-1 is placed among ORFs of uncertain function. The CDR3 is 15 amino acids. Trimming took 0 bases from V and 6 from J, leaving 13 bases between them. In DNA, the CDR3 is TGCGCCAGCAGTCAATCGGGCAGGGCTAAGGATACGCAGTATTTT. Translated, it gives CASSQSGRAKDTQYF.

The CDR3 region is CASSLEDTEAFF. The CDR3 bases are TGTGCCAGCAGCTTAGAGGACACTGAAGCTTTCTTT. The rearrangement joins TRBV11-3 to TRBJ1-1, with D hard to call. V lost 0 bases and J lost 3, with 2 bases in between. CDR3 size: 12 residues. In germline, CDR1 is SGHNT, CDR2 YENEEA.

This clonotype was seen more than once but under ten times. J is TRBJ2-4 and V is TRBV11-2; D remains ambiguous. Trimming removed 7 bases at V and 0 bases at J, with 10 bases between. CDR1 and CDR2 (germline): SGHAT, FQNNGV. This CDR3 contains 14 residues. The CDR3 reads CASTGRLAKNIQYF. The DNA for the CDR3 is TGTGCCAGCACGGGCCGACTAGCCAAAAACATTCAGTACTTC.

A few counts support this clonotype. The chain is built from TRBV5-1 and TRBJ2-7; tentatively, D is TRBD2 (5 bases). Germline CDR1 reads SGHRS; CDR2 reads YFSETQ. V shed 2 bases and J shed 3 bases, with 9 bases lying between them. The CDR3 totals 13 residues. The CDR3 loop reads CASSLDYLYEQYF. The CDR3 bases are TGCGCCAGCAGCTTAGACTACCTCTACGAGCAGTACTTC.

This clonotype was observed a few times. The chain has TRBV6-4 and TRBJ2-1; TRBD2 aligns across 11 bases. Germline-derived CDR1 and CDR2 are MRHNA and SNTAGT. Trimming took 4 bases from V and 0 from J; bases not matched to a gene: 8. The CDR3 consists of 18 residues. CDR3 DNA sequence: TGTGCCAGCAGTGCCCCGGGACTAGCGGACAGCTCCTACAATGAGCAGTTCTTC. This encodes CASSAPGLADSSYNEQFF.

This clonotype was found a few times. V is TRBV5-1 and J is TRBJ1-2; D remains ambiguous. This CDR3 region has 12 residues. CDR1 is SGHRS, CDR2 YFSETQ, per germline. The ends were cut back, 1 base at V and 3 bases at J, with 4 bases in the middle. The CDR3 coding sequence is TGCGCCAGCAGCTTGCCATACTATGGCTACACCTTC. Amino acid sequence: CASSLPYYGYTF.

This clonotype has only a few counts. The V gene is TRBV11-3, the J gene TRBJ2-1; D is unclear. Trimming left V 0 bases short and J 0 bases short, with 9 bases between. The CDR3 covers 16 residues. The V gene's germline CDR1 is SGHNT and CDR2 YENEEA. DNA of the CDR3: TGTGCCAGCAGCTTAGATTGGACGGCCTCCTACAATGAGCAGTTCTTC. Translation: CASSLDWTASYNEQFF.

This clonotype appeared a few times. This sequence joins TRBV5-1 and TRBJ1-4; D might be TRBD1 (5 bases). From germline, CDR1 is SGHRS and CDR2 YFSETQ. V shed 5 bases and J shed 7 bases, with 18 bases lying between them. The length of the CDR3 is 15 residues. CDR3 DNA sequence: TGCGCCAGCAGACTTCAGGGACGGGGATTTGAAAAACTGTTTTTT. It encodes CASRLQGRGFEKLFF. Looking up the rest from reference TRBV5-1 and TRBJ1-4 gives the full variable domain: KAGVTQTPRYLIKTRGQQVTLSCSPISGHRSVSWYQQTPGQGLQFLFEYFSETQRNKGNFPGRFSGRQFSNSRSEMNVSTLELGDSALYLCASRLQGRGFEKLFFGSGTQLSVL.

This clonotype was seen a handful of times. J is TRBJ2-3 and V is TRBV20-1; 11 nucleotides match TRBD2. CDR1 is DFQATT, CDR2 SNEGSKA, per germline (reference sequence). Trimming cost V 1 base and J 3 bases; bases outside gene matches: 3. This CDR3 has 15 amino acids. CDR3: CSARAASGGTDTQYF. As DNA, the CDR3 is TGCAGTGCTAGAGCCGCTAGCGGGGGGACAGATACGCAGTATTTT.

This clonotype turned up a few times. The chain links TRBV5-6 to TRBJ2-5, with D tentatively TRBD1 (5 bases). The J call may be wrong; the DNA end is better matched by TRBJ2-7. The CDR3 has 14 amino acids. CDR1 and CDR2 (germline): SGHDT, YYEEEE. The CDR3 is CASSLIQADYEQYF. The CDR3 nucleotides are TGTGCCAGCAGCTTGATACAGGCCGATTACGAGCAGTACTTC.

J is TRBJ2-2 and V is TRBV29-1; D is unclear. Germline V gives CDR1 SQVTM, CDR2 ANQGSEA. CDR3 length equals 11 residues. V was trimmed by 6 bases and J by 5 bases, leaving 7 bases between them. As DNA, the CDR3 is TGCAGCGTCATGGGAACCGGGGAGCTGTTTTTT. Translating it yields CSVMGTGELFF.

This clonotype turned up a few times. The chain carries TRBV27 and TRBJ2-7; weak D call: TRBD2 (5 bases). Germline V CDR1 and CDR2: MNHEY, SMNVEV (reference sequence). The CDR3 totals 14 residues. V dropped 6 bases and J dropped 2 bases, with 14 bases sitting between them. The chain's CDR3 is CASRSLGKTYEQYF. As DNA, the CDR3 is TGTGCCAGCAGATCACTAGGCAAAACCTACGAGCAGTACTTC.

This chain uses TRBV7-2 with TRBJ2-3; 9 nucleotides agree with TRBD2. The J segment lost 4 bases and the V segment lost 7 bases, leaving 9 bases of the junction unmatched. CDR3 length: 15 residues. Per the germline V gene, CDR1 is SGHTA and CDR2 is FQGNSA. The CDR3 spells CASTNSASGADTQYF. CDR3 nucleotide sequence: TGTGCCAGCACCAACTCCGCTAGCGGGGCAGATACGCAGTATTTT. The full variable domain, its missing parts supplied by reference TRBV7-2 and TRBJ2-3, is GAGVSQSPSNKVTEKGKDVELRCDPISGHTALYWYRQSLGQGLEFLIYFQGNSAPDKSGLPSDRFSAERTGGSVSTLTIQRTQQEDSAVYLCASTNSASGADTQYFGPGTRLTVL.